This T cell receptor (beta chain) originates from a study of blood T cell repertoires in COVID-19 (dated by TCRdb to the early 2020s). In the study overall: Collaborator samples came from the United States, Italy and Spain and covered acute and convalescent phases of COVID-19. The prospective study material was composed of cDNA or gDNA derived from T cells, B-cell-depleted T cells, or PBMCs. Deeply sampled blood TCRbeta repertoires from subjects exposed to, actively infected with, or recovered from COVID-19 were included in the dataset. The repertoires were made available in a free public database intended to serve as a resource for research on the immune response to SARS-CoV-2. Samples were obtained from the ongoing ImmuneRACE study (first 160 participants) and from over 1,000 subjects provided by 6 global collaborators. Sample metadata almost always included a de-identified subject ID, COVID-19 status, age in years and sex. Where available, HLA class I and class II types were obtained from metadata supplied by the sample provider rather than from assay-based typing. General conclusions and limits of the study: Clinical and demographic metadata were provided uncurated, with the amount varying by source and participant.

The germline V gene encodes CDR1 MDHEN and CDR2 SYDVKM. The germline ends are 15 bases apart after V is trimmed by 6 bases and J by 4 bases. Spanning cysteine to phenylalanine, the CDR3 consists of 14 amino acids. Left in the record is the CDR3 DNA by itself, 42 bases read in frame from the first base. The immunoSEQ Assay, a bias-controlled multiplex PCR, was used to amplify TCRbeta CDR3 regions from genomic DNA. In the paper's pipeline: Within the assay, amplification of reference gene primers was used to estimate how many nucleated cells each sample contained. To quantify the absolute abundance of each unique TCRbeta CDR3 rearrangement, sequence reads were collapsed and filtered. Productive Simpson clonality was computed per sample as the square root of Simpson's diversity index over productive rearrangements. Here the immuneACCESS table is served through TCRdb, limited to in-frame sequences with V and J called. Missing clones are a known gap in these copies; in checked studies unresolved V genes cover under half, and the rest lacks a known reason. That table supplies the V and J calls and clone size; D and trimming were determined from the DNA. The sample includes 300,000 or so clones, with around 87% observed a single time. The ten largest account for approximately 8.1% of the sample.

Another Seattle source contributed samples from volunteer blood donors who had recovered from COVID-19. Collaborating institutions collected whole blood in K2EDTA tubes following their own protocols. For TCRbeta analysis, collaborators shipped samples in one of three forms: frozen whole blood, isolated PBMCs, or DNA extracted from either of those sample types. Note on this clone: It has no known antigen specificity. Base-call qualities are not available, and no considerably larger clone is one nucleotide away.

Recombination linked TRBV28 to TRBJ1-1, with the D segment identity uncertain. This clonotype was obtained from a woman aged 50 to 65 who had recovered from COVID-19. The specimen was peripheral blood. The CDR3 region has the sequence CASSPVLAGTEAFF. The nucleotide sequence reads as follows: TGTGCCAGCAGCCCCGTCCTCGCGGGCACTGAAGCTTTCTTT.